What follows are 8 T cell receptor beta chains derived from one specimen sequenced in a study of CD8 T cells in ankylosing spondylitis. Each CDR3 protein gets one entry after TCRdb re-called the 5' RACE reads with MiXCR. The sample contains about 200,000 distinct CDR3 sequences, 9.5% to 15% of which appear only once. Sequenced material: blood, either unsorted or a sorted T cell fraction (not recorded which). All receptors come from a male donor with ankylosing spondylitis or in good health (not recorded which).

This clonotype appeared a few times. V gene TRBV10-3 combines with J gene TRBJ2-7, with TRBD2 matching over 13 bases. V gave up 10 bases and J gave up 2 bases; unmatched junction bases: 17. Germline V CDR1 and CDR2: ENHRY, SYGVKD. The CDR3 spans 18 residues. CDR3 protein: CATALSGLAGPPPYEQYF. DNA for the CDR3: TGTGCCACCGCACTTTCGGGACTAGCGGGACCTCCTCCCTACGAGCAGTACTTC.

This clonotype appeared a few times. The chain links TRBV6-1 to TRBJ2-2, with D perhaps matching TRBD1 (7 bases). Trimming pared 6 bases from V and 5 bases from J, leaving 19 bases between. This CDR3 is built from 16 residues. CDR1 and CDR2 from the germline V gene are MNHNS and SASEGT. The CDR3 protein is CASRASGGRVTGELFF. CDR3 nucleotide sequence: TGTGCCAGCAGGGCATCAGGGGGGCGAGTGACCGGGGAGCTGTTTTTT.

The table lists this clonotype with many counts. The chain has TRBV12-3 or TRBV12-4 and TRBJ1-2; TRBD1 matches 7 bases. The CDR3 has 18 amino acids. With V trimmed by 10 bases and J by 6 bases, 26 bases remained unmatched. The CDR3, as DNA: TGTGCCACCAAAGTTTTGGGGATGAGGGGGCCGAACTCAAATGGCTACACCTTC. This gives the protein CATKVLGMRGPNSNGYTF.

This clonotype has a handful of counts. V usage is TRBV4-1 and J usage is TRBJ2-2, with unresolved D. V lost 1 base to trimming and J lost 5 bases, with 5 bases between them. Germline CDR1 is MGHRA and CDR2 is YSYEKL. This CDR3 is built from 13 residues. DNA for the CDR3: TGCGCCAGCAGCCAAGTAGGGACCGGGGAGCTGTTTTTT. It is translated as CASSQVGTGELFF.

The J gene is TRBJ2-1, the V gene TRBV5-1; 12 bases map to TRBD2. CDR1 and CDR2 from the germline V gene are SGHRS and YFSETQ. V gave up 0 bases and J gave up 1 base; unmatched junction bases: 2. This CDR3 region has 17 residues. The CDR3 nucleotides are TGCGCCAGCAGCTTGGCTAGCGGGGGGGCGTCCTACAATGAGCAGTTCTTC. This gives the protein CASSLASGGASYNEQFF. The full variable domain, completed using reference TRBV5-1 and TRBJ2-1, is KAGVTQTPRYLIKTRGQQVTLSCSPISGHRSVSWYQQTPGQGLQFLFEYFSETQRNKGNFPGRFSGRQFSNSRSEMNVSTLELGDSALYLCASSLASGGASYNEQFFGPGTRLTVL.

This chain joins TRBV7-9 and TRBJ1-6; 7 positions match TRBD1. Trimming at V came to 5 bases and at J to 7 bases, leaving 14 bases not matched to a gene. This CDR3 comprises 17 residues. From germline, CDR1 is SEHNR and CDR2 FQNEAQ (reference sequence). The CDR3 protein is CASSLVLTGTENSPLHF. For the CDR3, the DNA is TGTGCCAGCAGCCTGGTTTTAACCGGGACAGAGAATTCACCCCTCCACTTT.

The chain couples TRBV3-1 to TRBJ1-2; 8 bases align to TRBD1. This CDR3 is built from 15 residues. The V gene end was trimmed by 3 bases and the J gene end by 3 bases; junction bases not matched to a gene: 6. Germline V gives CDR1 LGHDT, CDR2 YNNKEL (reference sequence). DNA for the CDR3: TGTGCCAGCAGCCAGTCCAGGGGGCCCGACTATGGCTACACCTTC. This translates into CASSQSRGPDYGYTF. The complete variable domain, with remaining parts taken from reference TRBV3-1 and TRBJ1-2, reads DTAVSQTPKYLVTQMGNDKSIKCEQNLGHDTMYWYKQDSKKFLKIMFSYNNKELIINETVPNRFSPKSPDKAHLNLHINSLELGDSAVYFCASSQSRGPDYGYTFGSGTRLTVV.

The CDR3 spells CSASLNDHEQYF. The CDR3 bases are TGCAGTGCTAGTTTAAACGATCACGAGCAGTACTTC. The genes are TRBV20-1 and TRBJ2-7, with D unresolved. CDR3 length equals 12 residues. The V gene's germline CDR1 is DFQATT and CDR2 SNEGSKA (reference sequence). V shed 3 bases and J shed 5 bases, with 11 bases lying between them.